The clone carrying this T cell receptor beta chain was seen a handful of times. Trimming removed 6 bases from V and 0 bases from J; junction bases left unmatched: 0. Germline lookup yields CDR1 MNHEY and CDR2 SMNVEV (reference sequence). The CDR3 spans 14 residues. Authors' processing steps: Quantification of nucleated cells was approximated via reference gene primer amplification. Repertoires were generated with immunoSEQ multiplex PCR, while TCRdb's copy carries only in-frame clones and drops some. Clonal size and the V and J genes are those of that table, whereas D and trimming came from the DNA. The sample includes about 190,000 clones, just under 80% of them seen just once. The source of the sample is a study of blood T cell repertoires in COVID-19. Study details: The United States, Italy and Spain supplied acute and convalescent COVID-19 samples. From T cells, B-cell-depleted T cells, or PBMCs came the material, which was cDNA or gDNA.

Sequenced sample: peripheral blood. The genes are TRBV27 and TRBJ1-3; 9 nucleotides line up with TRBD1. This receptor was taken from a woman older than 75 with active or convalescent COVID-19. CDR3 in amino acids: CASRTGGSGNTIYF. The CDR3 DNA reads TGTGCCAGCAGGACAGGGGGCTCTGGAAACACCATATATTTT.